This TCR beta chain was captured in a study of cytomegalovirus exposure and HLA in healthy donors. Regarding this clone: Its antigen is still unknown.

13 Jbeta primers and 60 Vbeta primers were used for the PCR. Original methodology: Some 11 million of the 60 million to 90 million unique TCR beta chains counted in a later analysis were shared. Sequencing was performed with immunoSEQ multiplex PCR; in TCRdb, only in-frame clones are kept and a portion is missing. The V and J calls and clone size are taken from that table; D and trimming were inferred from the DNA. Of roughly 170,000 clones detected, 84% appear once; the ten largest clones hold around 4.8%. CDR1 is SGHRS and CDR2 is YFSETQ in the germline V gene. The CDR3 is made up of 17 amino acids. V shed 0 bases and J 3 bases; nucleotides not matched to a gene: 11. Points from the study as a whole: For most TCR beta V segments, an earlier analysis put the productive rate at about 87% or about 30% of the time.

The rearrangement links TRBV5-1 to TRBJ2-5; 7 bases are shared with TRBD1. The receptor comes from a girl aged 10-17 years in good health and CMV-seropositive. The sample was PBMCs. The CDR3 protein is CASSLESTGVYKETQYF. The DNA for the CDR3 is TGCGCCAGCAGCTTGGAGTCTACAGGGGTCTACAAAGAGACCCAGTACTTC.